This TCR beta chain emerged from a study of blood T cell repertoires in COVID-19 (dated by TCRdb to the early 2020s). Looking at the study overall: Samples covering the acute and convalescent phases of COVID-19 were provided by collaborators in the United States, Italy and Spain. The material from the prospective study consisted of cDNA or gDNA derived from T cells, B-cell-depleted T cells, or PBMCs. HLA class I and class II types, where available, came from metadata supplied by the sample provider rather than from assay-based typing. The samples were drawn from two sources: the first 160 participants of the ongoing ImmuneRACE study, and fewer than 1,500 subjects contributed by 6 global collaborators. A freely available public database, intended as a resource for researchers studying the immune response to SARS-CoV-2, is where the repertoires were released. Deeply sampled blood TCRbeta repertoires from subjects exposed to, actively infected with, or recovered from COVID-19 were included in the dataset. A de-identified subject ID, COVID-19 status, age in years and sex were almost always included in the sample metadata.

A remark on this clone: Its antigen remains undetermined. There are no base qualities to consult, and no much larger clone falls within one base.

The immunoSEQ Assay, a bias-controlled multiplex PCR, was used to amplify TCRbeta CDR3 regions from genomic DNA. As for the original processing: Within the assay, amplification of reference gene primers was used to estimate how many nucleated cells each sample contained. To quantify the absolute abundance of each unique TCRbeta CDR3 rearrangement, sequence reads were collapsed and filtered. For each sample, productive Simpson clonality was calculated as the square root of Simpson's diversity index across productive rearrangements. TCRdb obtained this table from immuneACCESS and retained in-frame rearrangements with V and J assigned. These tables miss some clones; where compared with another copy, unresolved V genes account for less than half of the shortfall, and the remainder is unexplained. The DNA gave D and trimming, while V, J and clone size come from that table. This sample holds 430,000 or so clones; roughly 90% were observed only once. Approximately 1.8% of the sample comes from the top ten.

The germline V gene provides CDR1 WSHSY and CDR2 SAAADI. Relative to germline, V is missing 7 bases and J is missing 8 bases, with 10 bases of the junction outside any gene match. The cysteine opens and the phenylalanine closes a CDR3 of 13 amino acids. Of the read, only the CDR3 DNA is kept; its 39 bases are in frame from base 1. Participants in the prospective study were aged roughly 18 to 90 years, lived in approximately 26 United States geographic areas, and enrolled through a virtual design. Cohort assignment in the prospective study relied on participant-reported clinical history from a screening survey and a study questionnaire. Recovered participants in ImmuneRACE Cohort 3 were defined by two consecutive negative NP/OP PCR tests, clearance by a healthcare professional, or resolution of symptoms. In the prospective study, whole blood, serum and a nasopharyngeal or oropharyngeal swab were collected from each participant by mobile phlebotomists. Participants in the prospective study had the option to provide additional blood draws and questionnaires over an approximately 2-month period. Blood samples from the prospective study were shipped frozen or at room temperature prior to DNA extraction.

What the research found in general, with its limitations: How much clinical and demographic metadata was included differed by source and by participant, and the metadata was provided uncurated.

Rearrangement joined TRBV10-2 to TRBJ1-2; TRBD1 matches 7 bases in the middle. The receptor was isolated from a woman in her forties who had recovered from COVID-19. The source material was PBMCs or T cells enriched from blood (not recorded which). In nucleotides, the sequence is TGCGCCAGCATGGGCCAGGGGGAGAAAGGCTACACCTTC. Translated, it reads CASMGQGEKGYTF.